Listed here are 8 T cell receptor beta chains from one sample, sequenced in a study of metastatic and nonmetastatic thyroid tumors. TCRdb re-called the PCR reads via MiXCR. The table lists over 65,000 clones, around 12% of them singletons. All patients were untreated before thyroid surgery. Sequenced input: tumor tissue. These receptors came from a female donor with papillary thyroid cancer or a benign thyroid nodule (not recorded which). Some clones in this sample may be carry-over from other donors' samples.

The rearrangement links TRBV6-2 or TRBV6-3 to TRBJ1-1; D perhaps matches TRBD1 (5 bases). CDR3 size: 19 residues. The germline V gene has CDR1 MNHEY and CDR2 SVGEGT. Deletions cut 8 bases from V and 0 bases from J, with 28 bases between. Here the CDR3 reads CASSTVGGPATGMNTEAFF. CDR3 DNA sequence: TGTGCCAGCTCGACAGTCGGGGGACCCGCGACGGGAATGAACACTGAAGCTTTCTTT.

This clone was observed at least ten times. The rearrangement joins TRBV14 to TRBJ2-1; 13 nucleotides line up with TRBD2. Germline V gene lookup returns CDR1 SGHDN and CDR2 FVKESK. The length of the CDR3 is 17 residues. With V trimmed by 4 bases and J by 4 bases, 7 bases remained unmatched. CDR3 in amino acids: CASSPIGTSGMYNEQFF. The CDR3 bases are TGTGCCAGCAGCCCTATAGGGACTAGCGGGATGTACAATGAGCAGTTCTTC.

This clone was seen ten or more times. The chain uses TRBV19 and TRBJ1-5, with D perhaps TRBD1 (6 bases). This CDR3 has 13 amino acids. Germline V lookup: CDR1 LNHDA, CDR2 SQIVND (reference sequence). Trimming removed 6 bases from V and 4 bases from J, with 10 bases in between. Here the CDR3 DNA reads TGTGCCAGTAGGCCGCAGGGGAATCAGCCCCAGCATTTT. Its protein product is CASRPQGNQPQHF.

This clone was counted at least ten times. The V call is TRBV4-1, the J call TRBJ1-5; possibly TRBD1 for D (6 bases). The germline gives CDR1 MGHRA, CDR2 YSYEKL. The length of the CDR3 is 17 residues. V lost 1 base to trimming and J lost 4 bases, with 17 bases between them. CDR3 region: CASSQVSTGRRNQPQHF. CDR3 sequence (DNA): TGCGCCAGCAGCCAAGTTTCGACAGGTAGGAGGAATCAGCCCCAGCATTTT.

This clone has only a few counts. The chain couples TRBV7-8 to TRBJ2-3; TRBD2 matches at 7 bases. CDR1 and CDR2 (germline): SGHVS, FQNEAQ. The CDR3 is 17 amino acids. With 4 bases clipped from V and 4 bases from J, the junction kept 14 bases outside the gene matches. CDR3 protein: CASSWAVGAGASDTQYF. The CDR3 DNA reads as TGTGCCAGCAGCTGGGCGGTTGGGGCGGGAGCATCAGATACGCAGTATTTT.

The chain joins TRBV11-3 to TRBJ1-1, with TRBD1 matching 8 bases. This CDR3 region has 14 residues. Germline loops: CDR1 SGHNT, CDR2 YENEEA. Trimming took 5 bases from V and 4 from J; bases not matched to a gene: 6. The CDR3 spells CASSAQGGVTEAFF. The CDR3 DNA reads as TGTGCCAGCAGCGCACAGGGGGGAGTCACTGAAGCTTTCTTT.

The CDR3 DNA sequence: TGTGCCAGCAGCACCTTTAGCGGGAGGGGGTACAATGAGCAGTTCTTC. Its protein is CASSTFSGRGYNEQFF. The chain joins TRBV7-6 to TRBJ2-1, with 11 nucleotides matching TRBD2. The ends lost 5 bases at V and 4 bases at J; junction bases unmatched: 7. This CDR3 is 16 amino acids long. CDR1 is SGHVS, CDR2 FNYEAQ, per germline.

On this clone itself: Since the CDR3 does not end with the conserved phenylalanine or tryptophan, this likely comes from a read error. Additional DNA sequences in this sample encode the identical CDR3. This chain uses TRBV28 with TRBJ1-1; possibly TRBD1 for D (5 bases). V was pared by 6 bases and J by 7 bases, with 18 bases between. The CDR3 consists of 14 residues. CDR1 is MDHEN, CDR2 SYDVKM, per germline. CDR3 sequence (DNA): TGTGCCAGCAGGCCCCTCGGGGGAGCACTTGAAGCTTTCCTT. This codes for CASRPLGGALEAFL.